Listed below are T cell receptor beta chains from one sample, sequenced in a study of technical replicates of blood from a handful of donors. The assay was immunoSEQ multiplex PCR, and TCRdb's table has in-frame clones only and misses some. The table records 75,000 to 95,000 clones, about 95% of them present only once. Sequences were obtained from T cells isolated from PBMCs. The source is a human donor in good health. The conserved cysteine and the conserved F or W are not part of the CDR3 here.

TRBV19	TRBJ2-3	13	ASSIASGFTDTQY
TRBV19	TRBJ1-5	10	ASSGMNQPQH
TRBV28	TRBJ2-2	13	ASSPRAGGTGELF
TRBV27	TRBJ2-1	15	ASSGRGRGSSYNEQF
TRBV9	TRBJ1-3	12	ASSVGGAGNTIY
TRBV30	TRBJ1-4	14	AWRTLPGQTNEKLF
TRBV4-1	TRBJ1-3	17	ASSPQGVGTANAGNTIY
TRBV18	TRBJ1-1	13	ASSRTGALNTEAF
TRBV11-1	TRBJ2-7	12	ASSWGLEVYEQY
TRBV7-9	TRBJ2-7	12	ASSVKRALHEQY
TRBV28	TRBJ2-3	14	ASSFMASGSINTQY
TRBV9	TRBJ2-7	14	ASSVGGGTSSYEQY
TRBV28	TRBJ2-5	11	ASSLIAEETQY
TRBV6-1	TRBJ1-2	12	ASSEAGGYYGYT
TRBV6-1	TRBJ1-3	14	ASSERWGYSGNTIY
TRBV5-5	TRBJ2-5	14	ASSLGRGGQEETQY
TRBV27	TRBJ2-1	10	ASSLLGGEQF
TRBV1	TRBJ2-3	14	TSSQDRSGSTDTQY